The clone carrying this TCR beta chain appeared a few times. The data were obtained in a study of blood T cell repertoires in COVID-19. V dropped 5 bases and J dropped 0; count of bases not matched to a gene: 12. The CDR3 is 19 residues long. Germline CDR1 and CDR2: LNHDA and SQIVND (reference sequence). Some clones are missing from TCRdb's copy, which holds only in-frame ones; the method was immunoSEQ multiplex PCR. The profile shows approximately 300,000 clones, 87% of them singletons. The chain carries TRBV19 and TRBJ1-6; 8 nucleotides line up with TRBD1. The receptor was derived from a woman aged 25 to 39 who had recovered from COVID-19. Material: PBMCs or T cells enriched from blood (not recorded which). The CDR3 loop is CASSSPLRTGSSYNSPLHF. The CDR3 coding sequence is TGTGCCAGTAGTTCTCCGCTTAGGACAGGGAGCTCCTATAATTCACCCCTCCACTTT.